The text below deals with one T cell receptor (beta chain). Only in-frame clones appear in the TCRdb table, and some are missing; sequencing was by immunoSEQ multiplex PCR. The sample contains just over 650,000 clones, around 89% of which appear only once. These data come from a study of blood T cell repertoires in COVID-19. The overall study: T cells, B-cell-depleted T cells, or PBMCs supplied cDNA or gDNA.

Germline CDR1 is SGDLS and CDR2 is YYNGEE. The CDR3 is 15 residues long. V gave up 5 bases and J gave up 2 bases, with 14 bases separating them. The sequenced material came from peripheral blood. The chain combines TRBV9 with TRBJ1-5; maybe TRBD1 (5 bases). The clonotype originates from a woman aged 18-30 years with acute or convalescent COVID-19. The CDR3 loop reads CASSDPGLRNQPQHF. The CDR3 nucleotides are TGTGCCAGCAGTGATCCGGGACTCCGCAATCAGCCCCAGCATTTT.